This TCR beta chain was recovered during a study of cytomegalovirus exposure and HLA in healthy donors (dated by TCRdb to 2017 to 2019). About the study as a whole: According to an earlier analysis of several hundred of the donors, about 190 million T cells yielded over 100 million unique TCR beta sequences and about 300 Gb of sequence data. Along with the 666-subject first cohort, a separate validation cohort of over a hundred different subjects was used. The genetic ancestry cluster associated with self-reported Caucasian donors included over 65% of the roughly 410 genotyped donors. A later analysis re-examined previously published TCR beta repertoires from roughly 720 donors and added high-resolution HLA genotyping to investigate patterns of TCR occurrence. Donor age, sex, ethnicity and CMV serostatus were compiled together with the repertoire data. A later genetic analysis used genome-wide SNP genotypes for about 65% of the 666 donors, treating that subset as a discovery cohort. Using immunosequencing, the study profiled T cell repertoires from approximately 700 subjects and related those repertoires to cytomegalovirus serostatus. Roughly 300 gigabases of sequencing data and approximately 84 million unique TCR sequences were included in an early release covering 500 to 750 HLA-typed donors. All discovery cohort repertoires had been generated on a single sequencing platform. Across 300 to 500 genotyped donors of the cohort, an average of roughly 250,000 unique TCR beta nucleotide sequences per donor were sequenced, and 15% to 20% of those sequences were non-productive. The study combined high-throughput TCR immunosequencing, statistical association of individual TCRs with disease status, and machine learning to predict cytomegalovirus infection status. The number of typed donors differed by locus: 629-630 for A, B, C, DRB1 and DQB1; about 520 for DQA1; around 580 for DPA1; and 400 to 480 for DPB1. Rather than drawing on any new phenotypic data, the later analysis identified candidate immune exposures from TCR beta sequences and the way those sequences occurred across donors. The study aimed to test whether cataloging public T cell receptors could reveal signatures of past pathogen exposure. About 5 DR-DQ haplotypes were handled as single units for association and clustering, since linkage in the cohort was strong. HLA typing covered class I and class II loci at four-digit resolution. In an earlier analysis of around 540 of the donors, high-throughput TCR beta sequencing was used to judge whether each TCR beta V gene segment behaved as functional or pseudogenic. The full study reports these points: The only immune exposure information available for the cohort was CMV serostatus. The study listed 164 TCR beta chains as associated with cytomegalovirus. Linkage disequilibrium might explain the correlated functional status among segregating V segments, but an unknown experimental factor could not be ruled out. At a false discovery rate of 0.05, a later analysis linked 15,000 to 20,000 TCR beta sequences to specific HLA alleles. A later analysis found that HLA-associated TCR beta chains were more clonally expanded and had lower generation probabilities than equally common non-associated chains. In a later analysis, several top co-occurrence clusters were reported to appear linked to parvovirus B19, influenza, CMV and Epstein-Barr virus. Compared with the approximately 710-donor mean, donors in an Asian-associated ancestry cluster had fewer N-insertions in productive TCRs, according to a later genetic analysis. In both the original and validation cohorts, the classifier was reported to diagnose cytomegalovirus status with high specificity and sensitivity. While some public TCRs were present in many individuals, most TCR sequences turned up only very rarely across donors. The earlier analysis of a few hundred of the donors excluded over 15 rarely observed V segments, including chromosome 9 orphons, because counts were too low. HLA typing was unavailable for some donors at each locus, so association tests used only the typed subset. Assigning TCR associations to individual alleles was difficult when HLA alleles, especially DR and DQ, strongly co-occurred. A later genetic analysis associated a missense DCLRE1C variant with V-gene and J-gene trimming of TCR beta chains, and an independent cohort replicated the association. It was suggested by the authors that the approach could potentially be generalized to other disease states and immunological phenotypes. In a later analysis, TCR association rates were found to vary across HLA loci, with the most associated TCRs seen for DRB1 alleles and the fewest for HLA-C alleles. In a later analysis, most CMV-associated TCR beta chains were found to appear HLA-restricted, with HLA associations seemingly driven largely by CMV exposure. A few of the identified cytomegalovirus-associated TCR beta chains were confirmed in vitro to be specific for cytomegalovirus antigens. An earlier analysis of 450 to 750 of the donors showed that most TCR beta V segments appeared in productive rearrangements either about 87% or about 30% of the time, which broadly matched IMGT annotations. A further reported finding was that TCR beta sequences accurately predicted the HLA-A and HLA-B alleles for most subjects in the first cohort. Sequencing depth was assumed to be roughly uniform across donors in the presence/absence analyses, though that assumption may not hold. Only TCR beta chains were sequenced in this cohort, and the absence of alpha or paired-chain data limited detectable features. A cluster of highly shared sequence variants was judged likely to represent a technical artifact of the sequencing pipeline.

The cohort consisted of hundreds of healthy bone marrow donors. At the time of sampling, every cohort member was nominally healthy, though immune exposures that went unrecorded were likely present. The donor tested CMV seronegative, placing the donor among the 300 to 400 seronegative members of the cohort. A peripheral blood sample was provided by each donor, and peripheral blood mononuclear cells were used for TCR beta sequencing. The Qiagen DNeasy Blood Extraction Kit was used to extract genomic DNA from the blood cell samples. Libraries were constructed by the immunoSEQ multiplex PCR assay. For the multiplex PCR, a mixture combining 60 forward primers for TCR Vbeta segments and 13 reverse primers for TCR Jbeta segments was used. The CDR3 region of rearranged TCR beta genes was amplified from genomic DNA by a multiplex PCR assay. The amplified TCR beta libraries were sequenced on the Illumina HiSeq System as 87-base-pair reads. Per the source publication's procedure: Across the 670 or so repertoires, a later analysis counted 75 million to 90 million unique TCR beta chains, about 10 million of which were shared by at least two donors. To remove PCR and sequencing errors, raw reads were error-corrected and collapsed into unique sequences using a nearest-neighbor algorithm that merged closely related sequences. To assign V, D and J gene segments, CDR3 sequences were aligned to IMGT reference sequences. For a sequence to be retained, at least a six-nucleotide match to both a V gene segment and a J gene segment was required. A rearrangement counted as productive if the CDR3 had no stop codons and remained in frame with V and J, and every other rearrangement counted as non-productive. CDR3 was defined according to IMGT convention as the region running from the second conserved V-encoded cysteine to the conserved J-encoded phenylalanine. In an earlier analysis of some 550 of the donors, sequences lacking an unambiguous match to a single V gene segment were excluded. An earlier analysis of over 450 of the donors classified V segments as functional when productive rearrangements were above 56.7% and as segregating when the standard deviation between donors was above 5%. A statistical classification framework was built for diagnosing cytomegalovirus status from the catalog of TCR beta chain sequences. In a later analysis, TCR nucleotide sequences were compared against IMGT/GENE-DB human TR gene sequences so that V and J genes could be assigned. Using the TCRdist pipeline, a later analysis assigned CDR3 sequences along with most-parsimonious VDJ recombination scenarios. A later analysis defined each TCR beta chain by its CDR3 amino acid sequence plus V-gene family, and excluded reads lacking a unique V-gene family. In a later analysis, fewer than 650 highly shared, low-generation-probability nucleotide sequences were removed to address suspected cross-contamination and a sequencing artifact. A later analysis calculated a clonal expansion index for each public chain from normalized within-repertoire ranks of inferred template counts. Generation probabilities in a later analysis came from a VDJ recombination model fitted to out-of-frame rearrangements, and those results were checked against IGoR. In a later analysis, hypergeometric tests were used to score TCR-TCR, TCR-HLA and TCR-CMV co-occurrence, with a repertoire-size bias correction applied to TCR pairs. To estimate false discovery rates, a later analysis permuted the HLA or CMV assignments 20 times. In a later analysis, co-occurring TCRs were grouped using DBSCAN, with TCRdist sequence similarity added in when clustering inside HLA-allele-positive subsets. Co-occurrence clustering excluded repertoires with fewer than 30,000 or more than 120,000 public chains, plus five with anomalous nucleotide sharing. The table was pulled from immuneACCESS by TCRdb, which kept in-frame rearrangements only. Such tables lose some clones; where checked, under half of the loss comes from unresolved V genes, and the rest has no known cause. Clonal size and the V and J genes are those of that table, whereas D and trimming came from the DNA. The sample yields roughly 160,000 clones; 71% were counted once. The ten largest clones capture approximately 2.8% of the sample.

As concerns this clone: Its cognate antigen has yet to be identified. Base quality data are lacking; no much larger clone is found one base away.

The material sequenced was PBMCs. This sequence originates from a woman between 25 and 40 years old in good health and CMV-seronegative.

The CDR3 protein: CAWSGGSGRLSSYNEQFF. Read as DNA, the sequence is TGTGCCTGGAGTGGGGGTAGCGGGAGGCTTAGCTCCTACAATGAGCAGTTCTTC. The sequence is built from TRBV30 and TRBJ2-1, and 10 bases in between align with TRBD2. CDR1 and CDR2, per the germline V gene (reference sequence), are GTSNPN and SVGIG. There are 18 amino acids in the CDR3, from cysteine to phenylalanine inclusive. Just the 54-base CDR3 DNA is kept, in frame starting at base 1. The junction shows trimming of 1 base on V and 0 bases on J, and the gene matches do not reach 9 bases of it.